What follows are 22 T cell receptor beta chains derived from one specimen sequenced in a study of T cells in Graves' hyperthyroidism and ophthalmopathy. Amplification yielded TCR beta CDR3 regions, with RNA transcripts as the source. A set of HTBI primers served as the primers for a first-round RT-PCR of the TCR CDR3. MiXCR, applied by TCRdb to the multiplex PCR reads, yields one record per CDR3 protein. Of 500,000 or so distinct CDR3 sequences in the sample, about a sixth were seen once. The sequenced material came from blood. The receptors here all came from a woman under 30 with Graves' ophthalmopathy.

This clonotype was seen repeatedly, ten times or more. This chain joins TRBV7-9 and TRBJ2-7; weak D call: TRBD1 (6 bases). V lost 5 bases and J lost 5, with 16 bases in between. This CDR3 is built from 14 residues. Germline V gene lookup returns CDR1 SEHNR and CDR2 FQNEAQ (reference sequence). For the CDR3, the DNA is TGTGCCAGCAGCGTGCAGGGGATAGACAACGAGCAGTACTTC. Protein sequence: CASSVQGIDNEQYF.

This clonotype was seen a few times. This sequence joins TRBV30 and TRBJ2-5; 7 bases align to TRBD1. V lost 3 bases to trimming and J lost 13 bases; unmatched junction nucleotides: 8. In germline, CDR1 is GTSNPN, CDR2 SVGIG (reference sequence). The CDR3 runs 11 residues. CDR3 region: CAWSREGGLYF. In DNA form, the CDR3 reads TGTGCCTGGAGCCGTGAAGGGGGCCTGTACTTC.

This chain joins TRBV15 and TRBJ1-2; D not resolved. Looked up from germline, CDR1 is LNHNV and CDR2 is YYDKDF (reference sequence). CDR3 size: 16 residues. The V gene lost 0 bases and the J gene lost 4 bases, with 15 bases spanning the gap. The CDR3 here is CATSRDVVEGIYGYTF. The CDR3 DNA reads TGTGCCACCAGCAGAGATGTAGTCGAGGGAATCTATGGCTACACCTTC.

This clonotype occurred a few times. The chain joins TRBV30 to TRBJ1-3, with D hard to call. CDR3 size: 12 residues. Trimming removed 2 bases from V and 3 bases from J, with 5 bases in between. Per germline, CDR1 GTSNPN and CDR2 SVGIG (reference sequence). CDR3 in amino acids: CAWSSLGNTIYF. For the CDR3, the DNA is TGTGCCTGGAGTTCTCTTGGAAACACCATATATTTT. Complete variable domain (other parts from reference TRBV30 and TRBJ1-3): SQTIHQWPATLVQPVGSPLSLECTVEGTSNPNLYWYRQAAGRGLQLLFYSVGIGQISSEVPQNLSASRPQDRQFILSSKKLLLSDSGFYLCAWSSLGNTIYFGEGSWLTVV.

The sample holds many counts of this clonotype. This chain links TRBV2 with TRBJ2-2; TRBD1 aligns across 8 bases. Trimming at V came to 5 bases and at J to 3 bases, leaving 5 bases not matched to a gene. The CDR3 is 15 amino acids. CDR1 is SNHLY and CDR2 is FYNNEI in the germline V gene. CDR3 DNA sequence: TGTGCCAGCAGTTTTCTACAGGGGGACACCGGGGAGCTGTTTTTT. Its protein product is CASSFLQGDTGELFF.

The chain links TRBV11-2 to TRBJ2-1; 13 bases match TRBD2. The length of the CDR3 is 20 residues. After removal of 5 bases from V and 7 bases from J, the junction contained 20 bases not matched to a gene. Germline CDR1 SGHAT, CDR2 FQNNGV. The CDR3 nucleotides read TGTGCCAGCAGCCCCCTCGGGGGTGGACTAGCGGGAGTCTTCACAAATGAGCAGTTCTTC. This encodes CASSPLGGGLAGVFTNEQFF. Using reference TRBV11-2 and TRBJ2-1 for the parts outside the CDR3, the full variable domain is EAGVAQSPRYKIIEKRQSVAFWCNPISGHATLYWYQQILGQGPKLLIQFQNNGVVDDSQLPKDRFSAERLKGVDSTLKIQPAKLEDSAVYLCASSPLGGGLAGVFTNEQFFGPGTRLTVL.

This clonotype came up many times. This chain links TRBV28 with TRBJ1-5; D is possibly TRBD1 (5 bases). Germline values: CDR1 MDHEN, CDR2 SYDVKM. Trimming removed 4 bases at V and 7 bases at J, with 17 bases between. CDR3 length equals 15 residues. The CDR3, as DNA: TGTGCCAGCAGTTGGGGACTCTCTAGGGGCCAGCCCCAGCATTTT. Protein sequence: CASSWGLSRGQPQHF.

The gene calls are TRBV5-8 and TRBJ2-7, with a weak D call TRBD1 (5 bases). The CDR3 covers 15 residues. V was cut by 5 bases and J by 0 bases, with 15 bases left in between. CDR1 and CDR2 (germline): SGHTS, YDEGEE. CDR3 nucleotides: TGTGCCAGCAGGTCTGAACACAGGAGCTCCTACGAGCAGTACTTC. Protein sequence: CASRSEHRSSYEQYF.

This clonotype was seen at least ten times. This chain joins TRBV30 and TRBJ1-1, with TRBD1 matching over 8 bases. Germline trimming cut 1 base from V and 0 bases from J; bases unmatched to any gene: 10. Germline V CDR1 and CDR2: GTSNPN, SVGIG (reference sequence). The CDR3 extends over 17 amino acids. The CDR3 DNA sequence: TGTGCCTGGAGTGGGACAGGGTTAGGCTTCATGAACACTGAAGCTTTCTTT. Translation: CAWSGTGLGFMNTEAFF.

The J gene is TRBJ2-5, the V gene TRBV19; TRBD2 agrees at 7 bases. V trimming: 3 bases; J trimming: 5 bases; junction bases outside the gene matches: 3. The CDR3 is 13 amino acids. Germline V gives CDR1 LNHDA, CDR2 SQIVND (reference sequence). CDR3 in amino acids: CASSIWGGETQYF. Here the CDR3 DNA reads TGTGCCAGTAGTATTTGGGGGGGTGAGACCCAGTACTTC.

This clonotype was found a few times. The rearrangement uses TRBV7-9 and TRBJ1-1, with D possibly TRBD1 on 6 matching bases. V lost 5 bases and J lost 7, with 17 bases in between. Germline values: CDR1 SEHNR, CDR2 FQNEAQ (reference sequence). CDR3 length equals 14 residues. In nucleotides, the CDR3 is TGTGCCAGCAGCATCCAGGACAGACGGGGTGAAGCTTTCTTT. Residues: CASSIQDRRGEAFF.

This clonotype was counted only a few times. In DNA form, the CDR3 reads TGTGCCAGCAGCCGCTATCCTTTTTTCGGGAGCTACAATGAGCAGTTCTTC. It codes for CASSRYPFFGSYNEQFF. The chain carries TRBV6-1 and TRBJ2-1; D might be TRBD2 (6 bases). This CDR3 spans 17 amino acids. Germline values: CDR1 MNHNS, CDR2 SASEGT. Trimming left V 6 bases short and J 3 bases short, with 21 bases between.

The chain joins TRBV12-5 to TRBJ2-2, with 8 bases matching TRBD2. The CDR3 has 16 residues. V lost 0 bases and J lost 0; bases outside the gene matches: 0. Germline V lookup: CDR1 LGHNT, CDR2 FRNRAP. The chain's CDR3 is CASGLVLAANTGELFF. The CDR3 bases are TGTGCTAGTGGTTTGGTACTAGCGGCGAACACCGGGGAGCTGTTTTTT.

This clonotype was seen ten or more times. This chain uses TRBV20-1 with TRBJ2-3, with TRBD2 matching over 8 bases. Trimming removed 3 bases from V and 6 bases from J; junction bases left unmatched: 5. This CDR3 comprises 13 residues. Germline V gene sequence: CDR1 DFQATT, CDR2 SNEGSKA (reference sequence). The CDR3: CSARGLDADTQYF. DNA for the CDR3: TGCAGTGCTAGGGGACTAGATGCGGATACGCAGTATTTT.

This clonotype appeared many times. The CDR3 DNA sequence: TGTGCCAGCAGCTTAGACTTCGGCAGCACAGATACGCAGTATTTT. Encoded protein: CASSLDFGSTDTQYF. The chain employs TRBV7-2 and TRBJ2-3; D gene uncertain. The germline CDR1 and CDR2 sequences are SGHTA and FQGNSA. With 1 base removed from V and 0 bases from J, the gap between germline ends came to 8 bases. The CDR3 consists of 15 residues.

This clonotype has ten or more counts. This chain joins TRBV4-3 and TRBJ2-3; 11 positions agree with TRBD1. The V gene end was trimmed by 1 base and the J gene end by 4 bases; junction bases not matched to a gene: 4. The CDR3 totals 16 residues. CDR1 and CDR2 (germline): LGHNA, YSLEER. This CDR3 is CASSQVPGQGADTQYF. The CDR3 nucleotides are TGCGCCAGCAGCCAAGTCCCGGGACAGGGGGCAGATACGCAGTATTTT.

This clonotype showed up many times. This rearrangement joins TRBV5-1 to TRBJ1-2; 8 nucleotides line up with TRBD1. The ends lost 4 bases at V and 0 bases at J; junction bases unmatched: 5. The CDR3 totals 15 residues. From germline, CDR1 is SGHRS and CDR2 YFSETQ. The CDR3 sequence is CASSPGGGTNYGYTF. In nucleotides, the CDR3 is TGCGCCAGCAGCCCAGGGGGCGGAACTAACTATGGCTACACCTTC.

This clonotype was seen ten or more times. The V gene is TRBV6-1, the J gene TRBJ1-5, with unresolved D. The V gene's germline CDR1 is MNHNS and CDR2 SASEGT. Deletions cut 4 bases from V and 0 bases from J, with 4 bases between. This CDR3 is built from 13 residues. This CDR3 is CASSANSNQPQHF. The CDR3 DNA reads TGTGCCAGCAGTGCCAATAGCAATCAGCCCCAGCATTTT.

The table lists this clonotype with a few counts. The chain recombines TRBV6-1 with TRBJ1-6, with a tentative D call TRBD1 (6 bases). Trimming stripped 5 bases from V and 7 bases from J, with 15 bases between. In germline, CDR1 is MNHNS, CDR2 SASEGT. CDR3 length equals 15 residues. In nucleotides, the CDR3 is TGTGCCAGCAGTCTCTGGGGGGCGCGGAATTCACCCCTCCACTTT. Its protein is CASSLWGARNSPLHF.

This sequence joins TRBV7-8 and TRBJ2-5; 13 bases are shared with TRBD2. With V trimmed by 5 bases and J by 2 bases, 8 bases remained unmatched. The CDR3 length is 17 residues. Germline V gene data show CDR1 as SGHVS and CDR2 as FQNEAQ. The CDR3 is CASSLRTSGSIQETQYF. The CDR3 coding sequence is TGTGCCAGCAGCCTTCGGACTAGCGGGAGCATTCAAGAGACCCAGTACTTC.

This clonotype showed up many times. This rearrangement joins TRBV11-2 to TRBJ2-1; the D gene is possibly TRBD1 (6 bases). The V gene's germline CDR1 is SGHAT and CDR2 FQNNGV. The CDR3 consists of 16 residues. Trimming took off 5 bases at V and 8 bases at J, with 22 bases between the two ends. The CDR3 DNA follows: TGTGCCAGCAGCATTACAGGGTCAGGGATCCCCTATGAGCAGTTCTTC. Translation gives CASSITGSGIPYEQFF.

This clonotype was counted many times. The gene calls are TRBV29-1 and TRBJ1-2; D perhaps matches TRBD1 (6 bases). The CDR3 length is 17 residues. Trimming pared 6 bases from V and 5 bases from J, leaving 28 bases between. Per germline, CDR1 SQVTM and CDR2 ANQGSEA. The CDR3 reads CSVSHRPGEGGAYGYTF. The DNA for the CDR3 is TGCAGCGTCTCGCACCGGCCAGGGGAAGGGGGGGCGTATGGCTACACCTTC.